These 30 T cell receptor beta chains were sequenced from one sample in a study of a mutant IDH1 vaccine in newly diagnosed glioma. Assay: immunoSEQ multiplex PCR; the TCRdb copy retains only in-frame clones and omits some. The repertoire holds over 75,000 clones, with approximately 90% as singletons. Regarding time point: baseline, week 1 (first vaccination visit). Treatment described: pre-vaccination baseline after standard-of-care therapy. Source: PBMCs, taken from a glioma patient treated with radiotherapy, temozolomide or both. These receptors were taken from a woman between 50 and 59 years old with glioma.

J is TRBJ2-5 and V is TRBV6-5; either TRBD1 or TRBD2 may supply D (5 bases each). The J call may be incorrect, as the DNA end agrees better with TRBJ2-7. The CDR3 extends over 14 amino acids. The germline V gene encodes CDR1 MNHEY and CDR2 SVGAGI. CDR3 region: CASSYGGMGYEQYF. In nucleotides, the CDR3 is TGTGCCAGCAGTTACGGGGGAATGGGCTACGAGCAGTACTTC.

The chain employs TRBV9 and TRBJ2-5, with TRBD1 identical over 10 bases. Trimming took 0 bases from V and 5 from J; bases not matched to a gene: 4. The length of the CDR3 is 15 residues. The germline gives CDR1 SGDLS, CDR2 YYNGEE. The CDR3 DNA reads as TGTGCCAGCAGCGTAGGACAGGGGGCTTGGGAGACCCAGTACTTC. It encodes CASSVGQGAWETQYF.

The chain employs TRBV15 and TRBJ2-7, with D perhaps given as TRBD1 or TRBD2 (5 bases each). V gave up 0 bases and J gave up 4 bases, with 7 bases separating them. The CDR3 runs to 13 residues. CDR1 and CDR2 from the germline V gene are LNHNV and YYDKDF (reference sequence). The CDR3 reads CATSRDREYEQYF. The DNA for the CDR3 is TGTGCCACCAGCAGAGACAGGGAGTACGAGCAGTACTTC.

On this clone itself: Distinct nucleotide sequences in the sample also encode this CDR3. V gene TRBV6-5 combines with J gene TRBJ2-7; D remains ambiguous. CDR3 length equals 11 residues. CDR1 is MNHEY and CDR2 is SVGAGI in the germline V gene. Trimming stripped 6 bases from V and 4 bases from J, with 7 bases between. The DNA for the CDR3 is TGTGCCAGCAGGAACAGTTACGAGCAGTACTTC. Its protein is CASRNSYEQYF.

The chain has TRBV27 and TRBJ1-2; TRBD1 might be the D (5 bases). The germline V and J ends were trimmed by 6 bases and 8 bases, with 13 bases remaining between them. Germline values: CDR1 MNHEY, CDR2 SMNVEV (reference sequence). This CDR3 comprises 12 residues. The CDR3 region has the DNA TGTGCCAGCAGCCAGGGATTGAGAGGCTACACCTTC. This gives the protein CASSQGLRGYTF.

This chain joins TRBV19 and TRBJ2-1; the D gene is possibly TRBD1 (5 bases). The CDR3 contains 13 residues. CDR1 is LNHDA, CDR2 SQIVND, per germline (reference sequence). The V end was cut by 4 bases, the J end by 9 bases, with 13 bases between. CDR3: CASSTRRVGEQFF. The CDR3 coding sequence is TGTGCCAGTAGTACCCGCAGGGTTGGTGAGCAGTTCTTC. The variable domain in full, completed from reference TRBV19 and TRBJ2-1, reads DGGITQSPKYLFRKEGQNVTLSCEQNLNHDAMYWYRQDPGQGLRLIYYSQIVNDFQKGDIAEGYSVSREKKESFPLTVTSAQKNPTAFYLCASSTRRVGEQFFGPGTRLTVL.

The CDR3 here is CASSLEWGSGYTF. In DNA, the CDR3 is TGTGCCAGCAGCTTGGAATGGGGATCTGGCTACACCTTC. The chain recombines TRBV5-5 with TRBJ1-2, with no clear D. This CDR3 comprises 13 residues. Germline CDR1 SGHKS, CDR2 YYEKEE (reference sequence). V gave up 0 bases and J gave up 7 bases, with 10 bases separating them.

The rearrangement joins TRBV27 to TRBJ1-6; D gene unclear. Trimming shortened V by 2 bases and J by 6 bases, and 5 bases separated the two germline ends. Germline V lookup: CDR1 MNHEY, CDR2 SMNVEV (reference sequence). The CDR3 consists of 13 residues. The CDR3 loop is CASSLNRNSPLHF. The CDR3 coding sequence is TGTGCCAGCAGTTTAAATCGTAATTCACCCCTCCACTTT.

The CDR3 is CASSPQTSGRVDEQFF. CDR3 nucleotide sequence: TGTGCCAGCAGTCCCCAGACTAGCGGGAGGGTCGATGAGCAGTTCTTC. The rearrangement links TRBV27 to TRBJ2-1; TRBD2 agrees at 14 bases. The CDR3 length is 16 residues. The junction had 8 bases not matched to a gene; V was cut back by 5 bases and J by 8 bases. The V gene's germline CDR1 is MNHEY and CDR2 SMNVEV (reference sequence).

The chain couples TRBV28 to TRBJ2-7, with TRBD1 identical over 10 bases. The V and J ends lost 7 bases and 2 bases, in that order; junction bases with no gene match: 5. There are 14 residues in the CDR3. Germline-derived CDR1 and CDR2 are MDHEN and SYDVKM. In nucleotides, the CDR3 is TGTGCCAGCAACGGACAGGGGGTACCCTACGAGCAGTACTTC. Amino acid sequence: CASNGQGVPYEQYF.

The chain links TRBV6-5 to TRBJ1-2, with 7 bases fitting TRBD1. The CDR3 is made up of 13 amino acids. Germline V CDR1 and CDR2: MNHEY, SVGAGI. With 5 bases clipped from V and 6 bases from J, the junction kept 6 bases outside the gene matches. CDR3 nucleotides: TGTGCCAGCAGTCTGGGACAGCGAAATGGCTACACCTTC. Protein: CASSLGQRNGYTF.

The rearrangement uses TRBV7-9 and TRBJ2-1, with 9 nucleotides matching TRBD2. This CDR3 is 16 amino acids long. Germline CDR1 reads SEHNR; CDR2 reads FQNEAQ (reference sequence). V shed 5 bases and J 2 bases; nucleotides not matched to a gene: 7. The CDR3: CASSLRLAATYNEQFF. The DNA of the CDR3 is TGTGCCAGCAGCCTGAGACTAGCGGCCACCTACAATGAGCAGTTCTTC.

This chain joins TRBV12-5 and TRBJ2-1, with D unclear. This CDR3 has 12 residues. V was shortened by 3 bases and J by 9 bases, with 9 bases between the two germline ends. CDR1 and CDR2 (germline): LGHNT, FRNRAP. In DNA form, the CDR3 reads TGTGCTAGTGGTTTCGTTGGTATTGAGCAGTTCTTC. Its protein product is CASGFVGIEQFF.

The chain combines TRBV4-2 with TRBJ2-3, with a weak D call TRBD1 (6 bases). The ends were cut back, 4 bases at V and 6 bases at J, with 17 bases in the middle. In germline, CDR1 is LGHNA, CDR2 YNFKEQ. This CDR3 is built from 15 residues. The CDR3 is CASSPLTGRADTQYF. DNA of the CDR3: TGTGCCAGCAGCCCACTGACAGGACGTGCGGATACGCAGTATTTT.

The chain joins TRBV19 to TRBJ1-1; 9 bases fit TRBD1. V lost 5 bases, J lost 2 bases, and 3 bases stayed unmatched. Germline V lookup: CDR1 LNHDA, CDR2 SQIVND (reference sequence). This CDR3 spans 14 amino acids. CDR3 DNA: TGTGCCAGTAGTGTACAGGGGGCCAACACTGAAGCTTTCTTT. It specifies CASSVQGANTEAFF.

This sequence joins TRBV10-3 and TRBJ1-2, with D unresolved. CDR3 length: 11 amino acids. From germline, CDR1 is ENHRY and CDR2 SYGVKD. V was trimmed by 0 bases and J by 13 bases, leaving 9 bases between them. DNA for the CDR3: TGTGCCATCAGTGAGTCGGGCTGGGCCACCTTC. Translated, it gives CAISESGWATF.

The rearrangement joins TRBV7-2 to TRBJ2-7, with 15 bases lining up with TRBD2. This CDR3 is 17 amino acids long. Germline lookup yields CDR1 SGHTA and CDR2 FQGNSA. With 4 bases clipped from V and 4 bases from J, the junction kept 8 bases outside the gene matches. The CDR3 sequence is CASSSGLAGGPSYEQYF. The DNA for the CDR3 is TGTGCCAGCAGCTCCGGACTAGCGGGAGGGCCTTCATACGAGCAGTACTTC.

This chain joins TRBV11-2 and TRBJ2-5; TRBD2 is a possible D gene (7 bases). From germline, CDR1 is SGHAT and CDR2 FQNNGV. V lost 1 base to trimming and J lost 10 bases, with 13 bases between them. CDR3 length equals 13 residues. The CDR3 region is CASSLAGGGDQYF. The CDR3 DNA is TGTGCCAGCAGCTTAGCTGGAGGGGGGGACCAGTACTTC.

The chain links TRBV7-9 to TRBJ2-1; D call uncertain. This CDR3 has 9 residues. The V end lost 5 bases, the J end lost 11 bases, and 4 bases lay between the germline ends. CDR1 and CDR2 (germline): SEHNR, FQNEAQ (reference sequence). DNA for the CDR3: TGTGCCAGCAGCCCGCAGCAGTTCTTC. It codes for CASSPQQFF.

The V and J genes are TRBV14 and TRBJ2-5, with TRBD2 matching over 16 bases. The CDR3 covers 15 residues. V was pared by 4 bases and J by 9 bases, with 5 bases of the junction left unmatched. Germline V lookup: CDR1 SGHDN, CDR2 FVKESK. CDR3 protein: CASSPPGTSGRAQYF. The CDR3 DNA is TGTGCCAGCAGCCCTCCCGGGACTAGCGGGAGGGCCCAGTACTTC.

The chain is built from TRBV11-3 and TRBJ2-1, with 11 bases identical to TRBD2. The V gene end was trimmed by 3 bases and the J gene end by 6 bases; junction bases not matched to a gene: 1. Germline V CDR1 and CDR2: SGHNT, YENEEA. This CDR3 is built from 14 residues. The CDR3 reads CASSFGTSGNEQFF. As DNA, the CDR3 is TGTGCCAGCAGCTTTGGGACTAGCGGCAATGAGCAGTTCTTC.

The rearrangement joins TRBV5-5 to TRBJ1-1; 8 bases are shared with TRBD1. The CDR3 sequence is 15 residues long. The V gene's germline CDR1 is SGHKS and CDR2 YYEKEE (reference sequence). Trimming removed 4 bases from V and 2 bases from J; junction bases left unmatched: 7. The CDR3 reads CASSVPGQANTEAFF. In nucleotides, the CDR3 is TGTGCCAGCAGCGTACCGGGACAGGCAAACACTGAAGCTTTCTTT.

This sequence joins TRBV28 and TRBJ2-1; 13 positions match TRBD2. The CDR3 loop spans 17 amino acids. Germline V gives CDR1 MDHEN, CDR2 SYDVKM. Trimming at V came to 3 bases and at J to 5 bases, leaving 7 bases not matched to a gene. The CDR3 bases are TGTGCCAGCAGTTTTCCCTGGACTAGCGGGAGCCACAATGAGCAGTTCTTC. Translation: CASSFPWTSGSHNEQFF.

The V gene is TRBV9, the J gene TRBJ2-5; 11 nucleotides line up with TRBD2. The germline CDR1 and CDR2 sequences are SGDLS and YYNGEE. J was trimmed by 5 bases and V by 5 bases; bases with no gene match: 5. The length of the CDR3 is 14 residues. The CDR3 sequence is CASSYSGRDETQYF. In nucleotides, the CDR3 is TGTGCCAGCAGTTATAGCGGGAGGGACGAGACCCAGTACTTC.

J is TRBJ2-3 and V is TRBV28, with TRBD2 as a possible D gene (5 bases). Germline loops: CDR1 MDHEN, CDR2 SYDVKM. The CDR3 covers 13 residues. Trimming shortened V by 9 bases and J by 3 bases, and 13 bases separated the two germline ends. CDR3 protein: CASERDLTDTQYF. CDR3 DNA: TGTGCCAGTGAGAGGGATCTTACAGATACGCAGTATTTT.

This chain connects TRBV5-1 to TRBJ2-3; the D gene is possibly TRBD2 (6 bases). The germline V gene encodes CDR1 SGHRS and CDR2 YFSETQ. V was pared by 0 bases and J by 0 bases, with 11 bases between. The CDR3 is 16 residues long. CDR3 protein: CASSLGLAESTDTQYF. CDR3 in DNA: TGCGCCAGCAGCTTGGGTTTAGCGGAGAGCACAGATACGCAGTATTTT.

The chain employs TRBV10-3 and TRBJ2-2; 9 bases match TRBD2. The V segment lost 2 bases and the J segment 0 bases; nucleotides outside the gene matches: 7. Germline V CDR1 and CDR2: ENHRY, SYGVKD. The CDR3 has 18 amino acids. The DNA of the CDR3 is TGTGCCATCAGTGAGGGGTCTAGCGGGGCCGCGAACACCGGGGAGCTGTTTTTT. Translation: CAISEGSSGAANTGELFF.

This rearrangement joins TRBV7-9 to TRBJ2-7; 15 bases agree with TRBD2. The J segment lost 4 bases and the V segment lost 4 bases, leaving 8 bases of the junction unmatched. Germline V gene data show CDR1 as SEHNR and CDR2 as FQNEAQ (reference sequence). CDR3 length: 17 residues. In nucleotides, the CDR3 is TGTGCCAGCAGCTCCGATCGGACTAGCGGGAGGGGATACGAGCAGTACTTC. Amino acid sequence: CASSSDRTSGRGYEQYF.

The CDR3 reads CASKAWTGTYEQYF. The CDR3 nucleotides are TGTGCCAGCAAGGCTTGGACAGGGACCTACGAGCAGTACTTC. The rearrangement uses TRBV11-2 and TRBJ2-7; the match to TRBD1 covers 8 bases. This CDR3 has 14 amino acids. After removal of 7 bases from V and 2 bases from J, the junction contained 7 bases not matched to a gene. Germline V gene data show CDR1 as SGHAT and CDR2 as FQNNGV.

The chain links TRBV28 to TRBJ2-7; possibly TRBD1 for D (5 bases). Germline-derived CDR1 and CDR2 are MDHEN and SYDVKM. Trimming removed 2 bases from V and 4 bases from J, with 15 bases in between. This CDR3 comprises 15 residues. As DNA, the CDR3 is TGTGCCAGCAGTTTAACATCGTCAGGGCAATACGAGCAGTACTTC. It translates to CASSLTSSGQYEQYF.